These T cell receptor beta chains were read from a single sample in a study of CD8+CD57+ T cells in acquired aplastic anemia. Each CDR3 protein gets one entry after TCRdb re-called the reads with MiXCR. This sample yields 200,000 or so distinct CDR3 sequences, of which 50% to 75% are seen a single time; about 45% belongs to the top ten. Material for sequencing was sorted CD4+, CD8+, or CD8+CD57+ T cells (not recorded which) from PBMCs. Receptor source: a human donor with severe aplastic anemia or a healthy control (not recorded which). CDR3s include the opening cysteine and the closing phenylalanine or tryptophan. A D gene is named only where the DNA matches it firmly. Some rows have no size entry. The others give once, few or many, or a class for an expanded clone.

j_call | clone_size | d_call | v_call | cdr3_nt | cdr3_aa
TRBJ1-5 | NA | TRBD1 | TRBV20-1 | TGCAGTGCCGAGGGACAGGGGGTAGGTCAGCCCCAGCATTTT | CSAEGQGVGQPQHF
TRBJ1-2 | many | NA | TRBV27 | TGTGCCACCAAGACCGGGGCCTATGGCTACACCTTC | CATKTGAYGYTF
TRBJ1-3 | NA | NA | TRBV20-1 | TGCAGTGCTAGGCCCGGTCAGGCCGTCGGAAACACCATATATTTT | CSARPGQAVGNTIYF
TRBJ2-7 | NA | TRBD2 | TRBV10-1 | TGCGCCAGCAGTGATTGGGGAGGGGAGGACGAGCAGTACTTC | CASSDWGGEDEQYF
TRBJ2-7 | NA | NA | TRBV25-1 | TGTGCCAGCAGTGTATCCCTGGGACCGAACTACGAGCAGTACTTC | CASSVSLGPNYEQYF
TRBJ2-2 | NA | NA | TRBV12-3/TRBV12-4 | TGTGCCAGCAGTTTTCGGGCGAACACCGGGGAGCTGTTTTTT | CASSFRANTGELFF
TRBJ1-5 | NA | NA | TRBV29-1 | TGCAGCGTTGGGTGGGCAGGGTACAATCAGCCCCAGCATTTT | CSVGWAGYNQPQHF
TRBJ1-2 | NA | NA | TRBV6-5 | TGTGCCAGCAGTTACTGGGGCGGCTATGGCTACACCTTC | CASSYWGGYGYTF
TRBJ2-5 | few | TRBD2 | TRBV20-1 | TGCAGTGCTAGACCACCGACTAGCGGGAGTAAGGAGACCCAGTACTTC | CSARPPTSGSKETQYF
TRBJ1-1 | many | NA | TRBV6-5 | TGTGCCAGCAGTTACTCGACGGCCGGAGAAGCTTTCTTT | CASSYSTAGEAFF
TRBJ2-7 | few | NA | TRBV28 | TGTGCCAGCAGTTTACTGACAGTTAACGAGCAGTACTTC | CASSLLTVNEQYF
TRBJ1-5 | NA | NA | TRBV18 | TGTGCCAGCTCCGACAGCTACGATCAGCCCCAGCATTTT | CASSDSYDQPQHF
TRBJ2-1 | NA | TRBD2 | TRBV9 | TGTGCCAGCAGCCCTACTAGCGGTGAGGGCTCCTACAATGAGCAGTTCTTC | CASSPTSGEGSYNEQFF
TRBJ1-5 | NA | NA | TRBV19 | TGTGCCAGTAGTATAGGGACAGCTAATCAGCCCCAGCATTTT | CASSIGTANQPQHF
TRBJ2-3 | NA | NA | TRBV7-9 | TGTGCCAGCAGTTACTCGGAATTTGGCGGGGCCACAGATACGCAGTATTTT | CASSYSEFGGATDTQYF
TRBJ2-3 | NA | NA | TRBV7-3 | TGTGCCAGCAGCTCCGACGGACGCACAGATACGCAGTATTTT | CASSSDGRTDTQYF
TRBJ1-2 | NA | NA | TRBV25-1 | TGTGCCAGCAGTGACACCGGAAGGTACTATGGCTACACCTTC | CASSDTGRYYGYTF
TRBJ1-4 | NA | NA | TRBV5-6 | TGTGCCAGCAATTTAGATAATGAAAAACTGTTTTTT | CASNLDNEKLFF
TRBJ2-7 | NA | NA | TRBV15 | TGTGCCACCAGCAGAGATAGGAACGAGCAGTACTTC | CATSRDRNEQYF
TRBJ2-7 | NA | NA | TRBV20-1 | TGCAGTGCTAGTGGCGACAGGGAGCAGTACTTC | CSASGDREQYF
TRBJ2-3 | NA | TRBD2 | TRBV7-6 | TGTGCCAGCAGCGCCGTAGCGGGGGGGAGCACAGATACGCAGTATTTT | CASSAVAGGSTDTQYF